The clone carrying this T cell receptor beta chain was found many times. None of the patients had undergone any treatment ahead of thyroid surgery. The source of the sample is a study of metastatic and nonmetastatic thyroid tumors. Using MiXCR, TCRdb re-called clones from the PCR reads. Of approximately 10,000 clones in the sample, roughly 15% are singletons; the top ten hold 5% to 7%. The ends were cut back, 0 bases at V and 5 bases at J, with 13 bases in the middle. The germline V gene encodes CDR1 DFQATT and CDR2 SNEGSKA (reference sequence). This CDR3 spans 14 amino acids. The chain uses TRBV20-1 and TRBJ1-2; D is uncertain. This clonotype was obtained from a female donor with papillary thyroid cancer or a benign thyroid nodule (not recorded which). Some clones in this sample may be carry-over from other donors' samples. Sequencing was done on a sample of blood. The CDR3 loop reads CSARDRTQRYGYTF. DNA for the CDR3: TGCAGTGCTAGAGATCGAACACAGCGATATGGCTACACCTTC.